These 9 T cell receptor beta chains came from one sample sequenced in a study of early T cells in non-severe SARS-CoV-2 infection. TCRdb re-called the 5' RACE reads through MiXCR, storing one row per CDR3 protein. The table shows tens of thousands of distinct CDR3 sequences, with under 7.5% occurring only once. The material was whole blood, obtained at baseline. The receptor source for this set is an adult who was a healthcare worker with PCR-confirmed SARS-CoV-2 infection or an uninfected control (not recorded which).

J is TRBJ2-2 and V is TRBV14; no clear D. Germline V CDR1 and CDR2: SGHDN, FVKESK. The length of the CDR3 is 11 residues. Trimming cost V 4 bases and J 7 bases, with 4 bases left between them. DNA for the CDR3: TGTGCCAGCAGCCTAGACGGGGAGCTGTTTTTT. Translation gives CASSLDGELFF.

J is TRBJ2-1 and V is TRBV9, with TRBD2 matching 8 bases. The CDR3 spans 16 residues. V gave up 4 bases and J gave up 1 base; unmatched junction bases: 7. The germline CDR1 and CDR2 sequences are SGDLS and YYNGEE. CDR3 sequence: CASSPRGTSSYNEQFF. In DNA, the CDR3 is TGTGCCAGCAGCCCCCGCGGGACTAGTTCCTACAATGAGCAGTTCTTC.

In its sample, this clonotype was seen many times. The J gene is TRBJ2-3, the V gene TRBV5-1; 9 bases fit TRBD1. Germline trimming cut 4 bases from V and 3 bases from J; bases unmatched to any gene: 9. This CDR3 has 16 residues. Germline V gene lookup returns CDR1 SGHRS and CDR2 YFSETQ. CDR3 region: CASSPTGGSLTDTQYF. CDR3 in DNA: TGCGCCAGCAGCCCGACAGGGGGTTCGTTGACAGATACGCAGTATTTT.

This clonotype occurred many times. V usage is TRBV29-1 and J usage is TRBJ1-1, with D perhaps matching TRBD1 (5 bases). V shed 0 bases and J shed 4 bases, with 9 bases lying between them. In germline, CDR1 is SQVTM, CDR2 ANQGSEA. There are 13 residues in the CDR3. CDR3 DNA: TGCAGCGTTGAAGAGGGGGGAGGCACTGAAGCTTTCTTT. Translating gives CSVEEGGGTEAFF.

This chain links TRBV3-1 with TRBJ2-7; D is perhaps TRBD1 (6 bases). Germline loops: CDR1 LGHDT, CDR2 YNNKEL (reference sequence). This CDR3 comprises 11 residues. V lost 8 bases, J lost 6 bases, and 11 bases lay in between. The chain's CDR3 is CASGDTTEQYF. Here the CDR3 DNA reads TGTGCCAGCGGGGACACTACCGAGCAGTACTTC.

This clonotype was seen ten or more times. The chain links TRBV12-3 or TRBV12-4 to TRBJ1-5; 7 nucleotides align to TRBD1. The trim removed 5 bases at V and 2 bases at J, leaving 6 bases unmatched. The CDR3 has 15 residues. The CDR3 bases are TGTGCCAGCAGTCGCACAGGGGATGGCAATCAGCCCCAGCATTTT. It yields the protein CASSRTGDGNQPQHF.

The rearrangement links TRBV9 to TRBJ2-7, with D possibly being TRBD2 (7 bases). This CDR3 comprises 15 residues. The germline CDR1 and CDR2 sequences are SGDLS and YYNGEE. The V and J ends lost 4 bases and 5 bases respectively, with 19 bases between them. DNA for the CDR3: TGTGCCAGCAGCACCGGGGGGCGGAGCGGCCACGAGCAGTACTTC. Its translation: CASSTGGRSGHEQYF.

This clonotype occurred many times. V is TRBV7-6 and J is TRBJ2-1, with TRBD2 identical over 13 bases. The CDR3 consists of 16 residues. From germline, CDR1 is SGHVS and CDR2 FNYEAQ. V trimming: 5 bases; J trimming: 10 bases; junction bases outside the gene matches: 11. CDR3 sequence: CASSGPSGTSGEEQFF. The CDR3 DNA follows: TGTGCCAGCAGCGGACCATCCGGGACTAGCGGGGAAGAGCAGTTCTTC.

This clonotype was seen repeatedly, ten times or more. This chain links TRBV6-2 or TRBV6-3 with TRBJ1-3, with no clear D. With 7 bases removed from V and 0 bases from J, the gap between germline ends came to 16 bases. This CDR3 spans 16 amino acids. CDR1 is MNHEY, CDR2 SVGEGT, per germline. The CDR3: CASTHPIRSSGNTIYF. CDR3 nucleotides: TGTGCCAGCACCCACCCGATCAGGAGCTCTGGAAACACCATATATTTT.